The rows below give T cell receptor beta chains drawn from one sample of a study of T cell changes during pregnancy in multiple sclerosis. Libraries were prepared by immunoSEQ multiplex PCR; TCRdb keeps only in-frame clonotypes and omits some of them. The sample lists about 76,000 clones; roughly 92% were seen once. Sequences were derived from peripheral blood, sampled in the first trimester of pregnancy. These receptor sequences come from a female donor in good health, enrolled as a control in a pregnancy study. CDR3s include the opening cysteine and the closing phenylalanine or tryptophan. The order of the fields is CDR3 protein, CDR3 DNA, V gene, J gene, clone size, D gene. A D gene is named only where the DNA matches it firmly. Clone size is not always given. Where it is, it says once, few, many or a class for expanded clones.

CDR3 protein: CASRGRGSGANVLTF
CDR3 DNA: TGTGCCAGCAGGGGGAGGGGGTCTGGGGCCAACGTCCTGACTTTC
V gene: TRBV27
J gene: TRBJ2-6
clone size: -
D gene: -

CDR3 protein: CASSYSGGNTEAFF
CDR3 DNA: TGTGCCAGCAGTTACTCCGGGGGGAACACTGAAGCTTTCTTT
V gene: TRBV6-5
J gene: TRBJ1-1
clone size: -
D gene: -

CDR3 protein: CASSPGQGNEQYF
CDR3 DNA: TGTGCCAGCAGCCCCGGACAGGGGAACGAGCAGTACTTC
V gene: TRBV5-4
J gene: TRBJ2-7
clone size: -
D gene: TRBD1

CDR3 protein: CASSQEFLGQMNTEAFF
CDR3 DNA: TGCGCCAGCAGCCAAGAGTTCTTGGGACAAATGAACACTGAAGCTTTCTTT
V gene: TRBV4-1
J gene: TRBJ1-1
clone size: -
D gene: -

CDR3 protein: CASSAGPSSGNTIYF
CDR3 DNA: TGCGCCAGCAGCGCGGGACCGTCCTCTGGAAACACCATATATTTT
V gene: TRBV5-1
J gene: TRBJ1-3
clone size: -
D gene: -

CDR3 protein: CAIEATGGFGYGYTF
CDR3 DNA: TGTGCCATCGAGGCCACAGGGGGGTTTGGCTATGGCTACACCTTC
V gene: TRBV2
J gene: TRBJ1-2
clone size: -
D gene: TRBD1

CDR3 protein: CASSTGTSGYNEQFF
CDR3 DNA: TGTGCCAGCAGCACCGGGACTAGCGGATACAATGAGCAGTTCTTC
V gene: TRBV6-6
J gene: TRBJ2-1
clone size: -
D gene: TRBD2

CDR3 protein: CASSGPGWQPQHF
CDR3 DNA: TGTGCCAGCAGTGGCCCCGGTTGGCAGCCCCAGCATTTT
V gene: TRBV25-1
J gene: TRBJ1-5
clone size: -
D gene: -

CDR3 protein: CASTRTGGADTQYF
CDR3 DNA: TGCGCCAGCACGAGAACAGGGGGCGCAGATACGCAGTATTTT
V gene: TRBV5-1
J gene: TRBJ2-3
clone size: -
D gene: TRBD1

CDR3 protein: CASSPGSRKGSTDTQYF
CDR3 DNA: TGTGCCAGCAGCCCGGGTTCCCGAAAGGGGAGCACAGATACGCAGTATTTT
V gene: TRBV7-9
J gene: TRBJ2-3
clone size: few
D gene: -

CDR3 protein: CASSSDRGVKETQYF
CDR3 DNA: TGTGCCAGCAGCTCAGACCGGGGAGTCAAAGAGACCCAGTACTTC
V gene: TRBV21-1
J gene: TRBJ2-5
clone size: -
D gene: -

CDR3 protein: CASSSERYYGYTF
CDR3 DNA: TGTGCCAGCAGCTCCGAGAGATACTATGGCTACACCTTC
V gene: TRBV7-9
J gene: TRBJ1-2
clone size: -
D gene: -

CDR3 protein: CASSPLVSGPAGDEQFF
CDR3 DNA: TGTGCCAGCTCACCACTTGTTAGCGGTCCCGCGGGCGATGAGCAGTTCTTC
V gene: TRBV18
J gene: TRBJ2-1
clone size: -
D gene: -

CDR3 protein: CASRPMTGMHEQFF
CDR3 DNA: TGCGCCAGCAGACCGATGACAGGTATGCATGAGCAGTTCTTC
V gene: TRBV23-1
J gene: TRBJ2-1
clone size: -
D gene: -

CDR3 protein: CASSPGRQETQYF
CDR3 DNA: TGTGCCAGCTCACCAGGCAGGCAAGAGACCCAGTACTTC
V gene: TRBV18
J gene: TRBJ2-5
clone size: once
D gene: -

CDR3 protein: CASSVASGANTGELFF
CDR3 DNA: TGTGCCAGCAGCGTAGCTTCGGGAGCGAACACCGGGGAGCTGTTTTTT
V gene: TRBV9
J gene: TRBJ2-2
clone size: -
D gene: -

CDR3 protein: CAISGAGEDRSYEQYF
CDR3 DNA: TGTGCCATCAGTGGAGCGGGAGAGGATCGGTCCTACGAGCAGTACTTC
V gene: TRBV10-3
J gene: TRBJ2-7
clone size: -
D gene: TRBD2

CDR3 protein: CASSPTSGVSYNEQFF
CDR3 DNA: TGTGCCAGCAGCCCCACTTCAGGGGTCTCCTACAATGAGCAGTTCTTC
V gene: TRBV7-8
J gene: TRBJ2-1
clone size: -
D gene: -

CDR3 protein: CASSSSVSTYEQYF
CDR3 DNA: TGTGCCAGCAGCAGTAGCGTAAGCACCTACGAGCAGTACTTC
V gene: TRBV28
J gene: TRBJ2-7
clone size: -
D gene: -

CDR3 protein: CASSATGYSGNTIYF
CDR3 DNA: TGTGCCAGCAGCGCGACAGGTTACTCTGGAAACACCATATATTTT
V gene: TRBV9
J gene: TRBJ1-3
clone size: -
D gene: -

CDR3 protein: CASSLAGQGALEQYF
CDR3 DNA: TGTGCCAGCAGCTTAGCGGGACAGGGGGCGCTTGAGCAGTACTTC
V gene: TRBV7-8
J gene: TRBJ2-7
clone size: -
D gene: TRBD1

CDR3 protein: CASSETSVGAYGYTF
CDR3 DNA: TGTGCCAGCAGTGAAACCTCGGTGGGGGCCTACGGCTACACCTTC
V gene: TRBV6-4
J gene: TRBJ1-2
clone size: -
D gene: -

CDR3 protein: CASSTLPSYEQYF
CDR3 DNA: TGTGCCAGCAGTACTCTACCTTCCTACGAGCAGTACTTC
V gene: TRBV27
J gene: TRBJ2-7
clone size: -
D gene: -

CDR3 protein: CASRAEGREQYF
CDR3 DNA: TGTGCCAGCAGGGCGGAGGGACGCGAGCAGTACTTC
V gene: TRBV2
J gene: TRBJ2-7
clone size: -
D gene: -

CDR3 protein: CASSLDFRQGETQYF
CDR3 DNA: TGCGCCAGCAGCTTGGATTTTCGACAGGGAGAGACCCAGTACTTC
V gene: TRBV5-1
J gene: TRBJ2-5
clone size: once
D gene: TRBD1

CDR3 protein: CASSLLGGGLLNEQFF
CDR3 DNA: TGTGCCAGCAGCTTGTTAGGCGGGGGGCTTCTGAATGAGCAGTTCTTC
V gene: TRBV5-6
J gene: TRBJ2-1
clone size: -
D gene: TRBD2

CDR3 protein: CASNLAGATGELFF
CDR3 DNA: TGCGCCAGCAATTTAGCAGGGGCGACCGGGGAGCTGTTTTTT
V gene: TRBV5-1
J gene: TRBJ2-2
clone size: once
D gene: -

CDR3 protein: CASSAYRDREEKLFF
CDR3 DNA: TGTGCCAGCAGCGCATACCGGGACAGGGAGGAAAAACTGTTTTTT
V gene: TRBV13
J gene: TRBJ1-4
clone size: -
D gene: TRBD1

CDR3 protein: CAWSRGLYNEQFF
CDR3 DNA: TGTGCCTGGAGTAGAGGACTTTACAATGAGCAGTTCTTC
V gene: TRBV30
J gene: TRBJ2-1
clone size: -
D gene: -

CDR3 protein: CASSLAGGPNEQYF
CDR3 DNA: TGTGCCAGCAGTTTAGCGGGAGGGCCCAACGAGCAGTACTTC
V gene: TRBV27
J gene: TRBJ2-7
clone size: -
D gene: TRBD2

CDR3 protein: CASSFMASGRARETQYF
CDR3 DNA: TGTGCCAGCAGTTTTATGGCTAGCGGGAGGGCCCGTGAGACCCAGTACTTC
V gene: TRBV28
J gene: TRBJ2-5
clone size: -
D gene: TRBD2

CDR3 protein: CASSLGPQGARLNEQYF
CDR3 DNA: TGTGCCAGCAGCTTGGGGCCACAGGGGGCGCGACTCAACGAGCAGTACTTC
V gene: TRBV5-4
J gene: TRBJ2-7
clone size: -
D gene: TRBD1

CDR3 protein: CASSDSGGAGANVLTF
CDR3 DNA: TGTGCCAGCAGTGACTCAGGGGGCGCTGGGGCCAACGTCCTGACTTTC
V gene: TRBV6-4
J gene: TRBJ2-6
clone size: -
D gene: TRBD1

CDR3 protein: CASSTRSSYEQYF
CDR3 DNA: TGTGCCAGCAGCACCCGGAGCTCCTACGAGCAGTACTTC
V gene: TRBV7-2
J gene: TRBJ2-7
clone size: -
D gene: -

CDR3 protein: CASSMGMAGQGITDTQYF
CDR3 DNA: TGTGCCAGTAGTATGGGTATGGCGGGACAGGGGATCACAGATACGCAGTATTTT
V gene: TRBV19
J gene: TRBJ2-3
clone size: -
D gene: TRBD1

CDR3 protein: CASSLTSGTWDTQYF
CDR3 DNA: TGTGCCAGCAGCTTGACTAGCGGGACTTGGGATACGCAGTATTTT
V gene: TRBV7-9
J gene: TRBJ2-3
clone size: -
D gene: TRBD2

CDR3 protein: CASSLDKGLGYTF
CDR3 DNA: TGTGCCAGCAGTCTCGATAAGGGACTTGGCTACACCTTC
V gene: TRBV6-5
J gene: TRBJ1-2
clone size: -
D gene: -

CDR3 protein: CASSDEGGAPSTDTQYF
CDR3 DNA: TGTGCCAGCAGTGACGAAGGGGGAGCCCCTAGCACAGATACGCAGTATTTT
V gene: TRBV2
J gene: TRBJ2-3
clone size: -
D gene: -

CDR3 protein: CASSPGGRGPGNTEAFF
CDR3 DNA: TGTGCCAGCAGTCCCGGGGGCAGGGGGCCAGGGAACACTGAAGCTTTCTTT
V gene: TRBV28
J gene: TRBJ1-1
clone size: -
D gene: TRBD1

CDR3 protein: CASSQQTGGETQYF
CDR3 DNA: TGCGCCAGCAGCCAACAGACAGGGGGAGAGACCCAGTACTTC
V gene: TRBV5-1
J gene: TRBJ2-5
clone size: -
D gene: TRBD1

CDR3 protein: CASSLPGGRTDTQYF
CDR3 DNA: TGTGCCAGCAGCTTGCCAGGGGGACGCACAGATACGCAGTATTTT
V gene: TRBV5-4
J gene: TRBJ2-3
clone size: -
D gene: TRBD1

CDR3 protein: CASSQGLTPYEQYF
CDR3 DNA: TGCGCCAGCAGCCAAGGGCTGACACCCTACGAGCAGTACTTC
V gene: TRBV4-1
J gene: TRBJ2-7
clone size: -
D gene: -

CDR3 protein: CASNTLMSYEQYF
CDR3 DNA: TGTGCCAGCAACACCCTTATGTCCTACGAGCAGTACTTC
V gene: TRBV28
J gene: TRBJ2-7
clone size: -
D gene: -

CDR3 protein: CASSLSLGLAGEGTDTQYF
CDR3 DNA: TGTGCCAGCAGTTTATCGTTAGGGCTAGCGGGAGAGGGCACAGATACGCAGTATTTT
V gene: TRBV27
J gene: TRBJ2-3
clone size: -
D gene: TRBD2

CDR3 protein: CATSRDGQEADTQYF
CDR3 DNA: TGTGCCACCAGCAGAGATGGGCAGGAGGCAGATACGCAGTATTTT
V gene: TRBV15
J gene: TRBJ2-3
clone size: -
D gene: -

CDR3 protein: CATSRGPSIQETQYF
CDR3 DNA: TGTGCCACCAGCAGAGGGCCTAGCATCCAAGAGACCCAGTACTTC
V gene: TRBV15
J gene: TRBJ2-5
clone size: -
D gene: -

CDR3 protein: CASSSTGAGETQYF
CDR3 DNA: TGCGCCAGCAGCTCCACAGGGGCGGGGGAGACCCAGTACTTC
V gene: TRBV5-1
J gene: TRBJ2-5
clone size: -
D gene: -

CDR3 protein: CASSLAVAGNPGVSGANVLTF
CDR3 DNA: TGCGCCAGCAGCTTGGCTGTAGCGGGCAACCCTGGGGTCTCTGGGGCCAACGTCCTGACTTTC
V gene: TRBV5-1
J gene: TRBJ2-6
clone size: -
D gene: TRBD2

CDR3 protein: CATSRELRGVTEAFF
CDR3 DNA: TGTGCCACCAGCAGAGAACTCAGGGGAGTTACTGAAGCTTTCTTT
V gene: TRBV15
J gene: TRBJ1-1
clone size: -
D gene: -

CDR3 protein: CASSTTGIPETQYF
CDR3 DNA: TGTGCCAGCTCCACGACAGGGATACCAGAGACCCAGTACTTC
V gene: TRBV18
J gene: TRBJ2-5
clone size: -
D gene: TRBD1

CDR3 protein: CASSIAGSGNEQFF
CDR3 DNA: TGTGCCAGTAGTATAGCCGGGAGTGGCAATGAGCAGTTCTTC
V gene: TRBV19
J gene: TRBJ2-1
clone size: -
D gene: -

CDR3 protein: CASSVAEDLSFRLTYEQYF
CDR3 DNA: TGTGCCAGCAGTGTGGCAGAGGACTTAAGTTTTAGGTTGACCTACGAGCAGTACTTC
V gene: TRBV6-1
J gene: TRBJ2-7
clone size: -
D gene: -

CDR3 protein: CTSSQVVPRAGELFF
CDR3 DNA: TGCACCAGCAGCCAAGTAGTACCGCGGGCCGGGGAGCTGTTTTTT
V gene: TRBV1
J gene: TRBJ2-2
clone size: -
D gene: -

CDR3 protein: CASRKIRVLNTEAFF
CDR3 DNA: TGTGCCAGCCGTAAGATCAGGGTCTTGAACACTGAAGCTTTCTTT
V gene: TRBV9
J gene: TRBJ1-1
clone size: -
D gene: -

CDR3 protein: CASIRLAGGQETQYF
CDR3 DNA: TGCGCCAGCATCCGACTAGCGGGAGGCCAAGAGACCCAGTACTTC
V gene: TRBV23-1
J gene: TRBJ2-5
clone size: -
D gene: TRBD2